This T cell receptor (beta chain) was found in a study of long-term antiretroviral therapy in people with HIV. Notes on this clone: Its antigen is not known.

Sequencing relied on immunoSEQ assay v3.0, run at survey level. Sequencing targeted roughly 40,000-55,000 T-cell genomes per sample. The data were produced by immunoSEQ multiplex PCR, yet TCRdb's version contains in-frame clones alone and is incomplete. The sample includes 16,000 or so clones, roughly 85% of them seen just once. The CDR3 runs 13 residues. Trimming left V 7 bases short and J 4 bases short, with 13 bases between. Germline V gene data show CDR1 as MNHNY and CDR2 as SVGAGI (reference sequence). Overall study findings and caveats: Records did not include ART adherence, viral resistance or therapy changes. The study collected blood between 2004 and 2017, possibly under older ART regimens.

The clonotype was recovered from a woman in her thirties or forties with HIV. The starting material was unsorted PBMCs, obtained 0.5 years after starting antiretroviral therapy. V is TRBV6-6 and J is TRBJ1-1, with D possibly TRBD1 on 6 matching bases. CDR3 bases: TGTGCCAGCACTGAGGGACACGCCACTGAAGCTTTCTTT. The encoded protein is CASTEGHATEAFF.